The 10 T cell receptor beta chains below all came from one sample that was sequenced in a study of T cell changes during pregnancy in multiple sclerosis. The protocol was immunoSEQ multiplex PCR, while the TCRdb copy is restricted to in-frame clones and leaves out a portion. This table has about 72,000 clones, around nine tenths appearing once. The starting material was peripheral blood, obtained in the first trimester of pregnancy. These TCRs come from a female donor in good health, enrolled as a control in a pregnancy study.

The chain carries TRBV7-8 and TRBJ2-7; 10 bases are shared with TRBD1. This CDR3 contains 14 residues. CDR1 is SGHVS and CDR2 is FQNEAQ in the germline V gene. Trimming took 6 bases from V and 2 from J; bases not matched to a gene: 4. The CDR3 DNA is TGTGCCAGCAGTTCCGGGACAGGGGCCTACGAGCAGTACTTC. Amino acid sequence: CASSSGTGAYEQYF.

J is TRBJ1-5 and V is TRBV28; the D is unclear. The germline gives CDR1 MDHEN, CDR2 SYDVKM. There are 11 residues in the CDR3. Trimming cost V 3 bases and J 6 bases, with 3 bases left between them. CDR3 loop: CASSFSQPQHF. The CDR3 region has the DNA TGTGCCAGCAGTTTCAGTCAGCCCCAGCATTTT.

This chain links TRBV5-6 with TRBJ2-7, with D perhaps TRBD2 (5 bases). CDR3 size: 14 residues. Germline V gene sequence: CDR1 SGHDT, CDR2 YYEEEE. The ends were cut back, 4 bases at V and 2 bases at J, with 13 bases in the middle. The CDR3 DNA sequence: TGTGCCAGCAGCCTCCCCACGGGAACCTACGAGCAGTACTTC. This translates into CASSLPTGTYEQYF.

The chain carries TRBV5-1 and TRBJ1-2; no clear D gene. The V end lost 2 bases, the J end lost 6 bases, and 8 bases lay between the germline ends. CDR1 is SGHRS, CDR2 YFSETQ, per germline. The CDR3 contains 12 residues. The CDR3: CASSFGRDGYTF. The CDR3 DNA is TGCGCCAGCAGCTTCGGTCGGGATGGCTACACCTTC.

This clone was picked up one time. V is TRBV28 and J is TRBJ1-2; no clear D gene. The germline V gene has CDR1 MDHEN and CDR2 SYDVKM. The germline V and J ends were trimmed by 3 bases and 1 base, with 12 bases remaining between them. The CDR3 consists of 15 residues. The CDR3 sequence: CASSLPFTSNYGYTF. In nucleotides, the CDR3 is TGTGCCAGCAGTTTGCCCTTTACAAGTAACTATGGCTACACCTTC.

This clone has just one count. The chain uses TRBV27 and TRBJ2-3, with 7 bases fitting TRBD2. CDR1 MNHEY and CDR2 SMNVEV come from the germline V gene (reference sequence). V was clipped by 0 bases and J by 1 base; unmatched bases: 10. CDR3 length: 18 amino acids. Written as DNA, the CDR3 is TGTGCCAGCAGTTTATCCCAAACTCCTAGCGGCCGCACAGATACGCAGTATTTT. It specifies CASSLSQTPSGRTDTQYF.

The rearrangement links TRBV2 to TRBJ2-1; possible D gene TRBD2, 5 bases. The CDR3 contains 16 residues. Trimming took 3 bases from V and 3 from J, leaving 15 bases between them. Germline assignment: CDR1 SNHLY and CDR2 FYNNEI. The CDR3 reads CASSDTRGGFYNEQFF. The DNA for the CDR3 is TGTGCCAGCAGTGATACTAGAGGCGGTTTCTACAATGAGCAGTTCTTC.

The chain combines TRBV27 with TRBJ2-4; D may be TRBD2 (5 bases). In germline, CDR1 is MNHEY, CDR2 SMNVEV (reference sequence). The CDR3 is made up of 13 amino acids. V was pared by 6 bases and J by 11 bases, with 17 bases between. For the CDR3, the DNA is TGTGCCAGCAGCCCCCTAGGGAGTGAGTTTCAGTACTTC. It specifies CASSPLGSEFQYF.

V usage is TRBV5-1 and J usage is TRBJ2-2; the D gene is possibly TRBD1 (5 bases). The CDR3 loop spans 15 amino acids. In germline, CDR1 is SGHRS, CDR2 YFSETQ. Deletions cut 1 base from V and 4 bases from J, with 11 bases between. The CDR3 region has the DNA TGCGCCAGCAGCTTGCTCACAGGTTCCACCGGGGAGCTGTTTTTT. As protein: CASSLLTGSTGELFF.

This clone was seen a single time. This chain uses TRBV6-1 with TRBJ1-5; D is undetermined. Trimming removed 3 bases from V and 4 bases from J, with 13 bases in between. The V gene's germline CDR1 is MNHNS and CDR2 SASEGT. The length of the CDR3 is 15 residues. CDR3 nucleotides: TGTGCCAGCAGTGACCCCATCACAACAAATCAGCCCCAGCATTTT. Its translation is CASSDPITTNQPQHF.